This T cell receptor (beta chain) was captured in a study of memory CD4+ T cells and cytomegalovirus serostatus. The sort gate was single viable CD3+CD4+CD8-CD45RO+ cells for memory CD4+ T cells. CD4+ T cells were isolated by positive magnetic selection. Original methodology: After removing out-of-frame reads, 2 million to 2.5 million distinct TCRbeta sequences remained. TCRdb keeps only in-frame clones here, not all; method: immunoSEQ multiplex PCR. That table supplies the V and J calls and clone size; D and trimming were determined from the DNA. Of about 52,000 clones listed, about 80% are singletons. Study-wide points: Of 150 to 200 reported CMV TCRbeta sequences, under 70 were found in memory CD4+ repertoires. The CMV-associated TCR signature appears largely within the CD4+ memory repertoire.

Details on this clone: Its antigen is unknown.

V lost 5 bases to trimming and J lost 4 bases; unmatched junction nucleotides: 9. The V gene's germline CDR1 is SGHRS and CDR2 YFSETQ. The CDR3 totals 15 residues. The source material was memory CD4+ T cells from blood. The clonotype originates from an adult in good health and CMV-seropositive. The chain couples TRBV5-1 to TRBJ2-1, with 7 positions matching TRBD2. Here the CDR3 reads CASRKGGSWYNEQFF. The DNA for the CDR3 is TGCGCCAGCAGGAAGGGCGGGAGTTGGTACAATGAGCAGTTCTTC.